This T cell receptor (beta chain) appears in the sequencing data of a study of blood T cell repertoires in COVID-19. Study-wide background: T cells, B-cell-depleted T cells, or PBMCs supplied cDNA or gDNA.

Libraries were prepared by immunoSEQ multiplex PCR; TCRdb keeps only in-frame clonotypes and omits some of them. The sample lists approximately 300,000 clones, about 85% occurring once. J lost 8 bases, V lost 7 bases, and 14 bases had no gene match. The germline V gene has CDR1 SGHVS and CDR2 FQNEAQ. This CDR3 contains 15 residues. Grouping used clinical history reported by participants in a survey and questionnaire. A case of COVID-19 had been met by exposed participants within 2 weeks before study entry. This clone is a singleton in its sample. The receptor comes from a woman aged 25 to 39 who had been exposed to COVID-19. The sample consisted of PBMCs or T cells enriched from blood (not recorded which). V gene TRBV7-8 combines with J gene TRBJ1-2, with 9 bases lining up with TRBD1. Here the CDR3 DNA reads TGTGCCAGCACATCCACATCGGGACAGGGTAAAGGCTACACCTTC. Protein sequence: CASTSTSGQGKGYTF.